This passage covers 27 T cell receptor beta chains from one sample sequenced in a study of shared clonotypes between healthy human individuals. Data came from immunoSEQ multiplex PCR; TCRdb stores just in-frame clones and leaves some out. The table has roughly 2.5 million clones, around 90% seen once. Input material: naive CD4+ T cells sorted from blood. The sample's subset: CD45RA+ positively selected. The receptor set was obtained from a man between 18 and 29 years old in good health.

This chain connects TRBV4-1 to TRBJ1-5, with TRBD1 matching 12 bases. The CDR3 is made up of 19 amino acids. CDR1 is MGHRA and CDR2 is YSYEKL in the germline V gene. The V gene end was trimmed by 0 bases and the J gene end by 0 bases; junction bases not matched to a gene: 6. This CDR3 is CASSQDGTGGGPSNQPQHF. CDR3 DNA sequence: TGCGCCAGCAGCCAAGACGGGACAGGGGGCGGACCTAGCAATCAGCCCCAGCATTTT.

The J gene is TRBJ2-1, the V gene TRBV16, with 7 bases matching TRBD1. The J segment lost 7 bases and the V segment lost 4 bases, leaving 25 bases of the junction unmatched. The CDR3 contains 20 residues. Germline V gene sequence: CDR1 KGHSY, CDR2 FQNENV. The CDR3, as DNA: TGTGCCAGCAGCCGAGGACTTAGCCCATCACAGGGGCCACTTTCGAATGAGCAGTTCTTC. Residues: CASSRGLSPSQGPLSNEQFF.

The chain uses TRBV2 and TRBJ2-7; the D gene is possibly TRBD1 (5 bases). This CDR3 has 13 residues. Germline V gene lookup returns CDR1 SNHLY and CDR2 FYNNEI. V was shortened by 4 bases and J by 3 bases, with 10 bases between the two germline ends. CDR3 region: CASSGQSNYEQYF. CDR3 coding DNA: TGTGCCAGCAGTGGACAGAGTAACTACGAGCAGTACTTC.

The CDR3 is CAVQGGVVGNEQFF. CDR3 sequence (DNA): TGTGCCGTACAAGGGGGAGTTGTGGGCAATGAGCAGTTCTTC. The rearrangement links TRBV19 to TRBJ2-1; D possibly corresponds to TRBD1 (6 bases). The CDR3 covers 14 residues. The germline CDR1 and CDR2 sequences are LNHDA and SQIVND (reference sequence). The ends were cut back, 11 bases at V and 6 bases at J, with 20 bases in the middle.

CDR3 amino acids: CASSGDRVGDEKLFF. The CDR3 nucleotides read TGTGCCAGCAGTGGTGATAGGGTAGGAGATGAAAAACTGTTTTTT. This chain links TRBV6-1 with TRBJ1-4; unclear D gene. Germline CDR1 is MNHNS and CDR2 is SASEGT. Trimming cost V 4 bases and J 6 bases, with 15 bases left between them. The length of the CDR3 is 15 residues.

The J gene is TRBJ2-7, the V gene TRBV5-4, with D tentatively TRBD1 or TRBD2 (6 bases each). This CDR3 spans 15 amino acids. The V gene's germline CDR1 is SGHNT and CDR2 YYREEE (reference sequence). Trimming took off 3 bases at V and 5 bases at J, with 18 bases between the two ends. CDR3 coding DNA: TGTGCCAGCAGCTCCGGCGGGATGGGGGGCGACGAGCAGTACTTC. Its translation is CASSSGGMGGDEQYF.

The chain uses TRBV30 and TRBJ2-3; 7 bases are a match to TRBD2. The germline gives CDR1 GTSNPN, CDR2 SVGIG (reference sequence). V trimming: 5 bases; J trimming: 8 bases; junction bases outside the gene matches: 7. CDR3 length: 12 residues. CDR3 amino acids: CAWGRGVGTQYF. The CDR3 DNA sequence: TGTGCCTGGGGACGGGGGGTAGGTACGCAGTATTTT. Supplemented by reference TRBV30 and TRBJ2-3, the full variable domain reads SQTIHQWPATLVQPVGSPLSLECTVEGTSNPNLYWYRQAAGRGLQLLFYSVGIGQISSEVPQNLSASRPQDRQFILSSKKLLLSDSGFYLCAWGRGVGTQYFGPGTRLTVL.

The chain uses TRBV28 and TRBJ2-7, with 8 bases aligning to TRBD1. The V gene's germline CDR1 is MDHEN and CDR2 SYDVKM. CDR3 length: 15 amino acids. The J segment lost 0 bases and the V segment lost 5 bases, leaving 6 bases of the junction unmatched. CDR3 protein: CASSPLGQDSYEQYF. CDR3 DNA: TGTGCCAGCAGTCCGTTGGGACAGGACTCCTACGAGCAGTACTTC.

This chain links TRBV30 with TRBJ1-2, with D tentatively TRBD1 (5 bases). This CDR3 is 15 amino acids long. V shed 5 bases and J shed 8 bases, with 24 bases lying between them. Germline V gives CDR1 GTSNPN, CDR2 SVGIG (reference sequence). CDR3 bases: TGTGCCTGGCGCTTACAGGCGGTACCTTTGGGGGGCTACACCTTC. Its translation is CAWRLQAVPLGGYTF. The full variable domain, in which reference TRBV30 and TRBJ1-2 provide the parts outside the CDR3, is SQTIHQWPATLVQPVGSPLSLECTVEGTSNPNLYWYRQAAGRGLQLLFYSVGIGQISSEVPQNLSASRPQDRQFILSSKKLLLSDSGFYLCAWRLQAVPLGGYTFGSGTRLTVV.

The chain recombines TRBV18 with TRBJ2-7; 11 bases line up with TRBD1. J gave up 3 bases and V 6 bases, and 7 bases lay outside the gene matches. Per germline, CDR1 KGHSH and CDR2 LQKENI. The CDR3 length is 15 residues. The CDR3 protein is CASSTKGTGGYEQYF. In nucleotides, the CDR3 is TGTGCCAGCTCTACTAAGGGGACAGGGGGCTACGAGCAGTACTTC.

This clone was recorded once. CDR3 sequence (DNA): TGCGCCAGCAGCTTGTCATGGGGACAGGGCAATTCACCCCTCCACTTT. It yields the protein CASSLSWGQGNSPLHF. The chain combines TRBV5-1 with TRBJ1-6; 9 nucleotides align to TRBD1. The CDR3 loop spans 16 amino acids. In germline, CDR1 is SGHRS, CDR2 YFSETQ. The V and J ends lost 1 base and 7 bases, in that order; junction bases with no gene match: 6.

J is TRBJ1-2 and V is TRBV6-5; possibly TRBD1 for D (6 bases). Trimming left V 2 bases short and J 5 bases short, with 12 bases between. Germline CDR1 reads MNHEY; CDR2 reads SVGAGI. This CDR3 spans 14 amino acids. The chain's CDR3 is CASSYHGGQYGYTF. CDR3 coding DNA: TGTGCCAGCAGTTACCACGGGGGGCAGTATGGCTACACCTTC.

The chain links TRBV28 to TRBJ2-7, with D perhaps given as TRBD1 or TRBD2 (5 bases each). The V gene's germline CDR1 is MDHEN and CDR2 SYDVKM. Trimming removed 8 bases at V and 0 bases at J, with 17 bases between. The CDR3 has 15 residues. CDR3: CASPPSGTGSYEQYF. CDR3 sequence (DNA): TGTGCCAGCCCACCCTCAGGGACCGGCTCCTACGAGCAGTACTTC.

A note on this clone: This sample includes further DNA sequences coding for the same CDR3. V is TRBV6-5 and J is TRBJ2-7, with 8 bases lining up with TRBD1. This CDR3 is built from 15 residues. J gave up 6 bases and V 0 bases, and 7 bases lay outside the gene matches. The germline gives CDR1 MNHEY, CDR2 SVGAGI. The CDR3 loop is CASSYSRQGAGEQYF. The CDR3 nucleotides read TGTGCCAGCAGTTACTCGAGGCAGGGGGCTGGCGAGCAGTACTTC.

The chain uses TRBV6-1 and TRBJ2-3; D may match TRBD1 or TRBD2 (5 bases each). This CDR3 has 15 amino acids. Germline CDR1 and CDR2: MNHNS and SASEGT. With 3 bases removed from V and 4 bases from J, the gap between germline ends came to 14 bases. The CDR3 coding sequence is TGTGCCAGCAGTGAGCAGGGAGTTGGTCCAGATACGCAGTATTTT. Translation: CASSEQGVGPDTQYF.

The chain couples TRBV7-2 to TRBJ2-5, with 7 positions matching TRBD2. Germline assignment: CDR1 SGHTA and CDR2 FQGNSA. The V gene end was trimmed by 3 bases and the J gene end by 2 bases; junction bases not matched to a gene: 6. The CDR3 sequence is 15 residues long. This CDR3 is CASSFPVGGQETQYF. CDR3 nucleotide sequence: TGTGCCAGCAGCTTCCCGGTGGGAGGGCAAGAGACCCAGTACTTC.

Worth noting for this clone: Within the sample, other DNA sequences also encode this same CDR3. This chain links TRBV20-1 with TRBJ2-7; 9 nucleotides agree with TRBD1. The J segment lost 6 bases and the V segment lost 5 bases, leaving 2 bases of the junction unmatched. Germline CDR1 and CDR2: DFQATT and SNEGSKA (reference sequence). The CDR3 totals 11 residues. CDR3 amino acids: CSAGQGSEQYF. CDR3 sequence (DNA): TGCAGTGCTGGACAGGGGTCCGAGCAGTACTTC.

The chain has TRBV5-6 and TRBJ2-7; D is undetermined. V was cut by 1 base and J by 12 bases, with 14 bases left in between. This CDR3 region has 12 residues. Germline V gene lookup returns CDR1 SGHDT and CDR2 YYEEEE. The chain's CDR3 is CASSLRNRPPYF. CDR3 in DNA: TGTGCCAGCAGCTTGAGGAACCGTCCCCCGTACTTC.

The chain carries TRBV5-1 and TRBJ2-5, with TRBD1 as a possible D gene (6 bases). Germline CDR1 is SGHRS and CDR2 is YFSETQ. Trimming took 3 bases from V and 7 from J, leaving 19 bases between them. CDR3 size: 15 residues. The CDR3 DNA follows: TGCGCCAGCAGCTCTCCGGGACATTCAATCGGGACCCAGTACTTC. It yields the protein CASSSPGHSIGTQYF.

The V gene is TRBV5-1, the J gene TRBJ2-3; 14 bases match TRBD2. The junction had 16 bases not matched to a gene; V was cut back by 0 bases and J by 4 bases. CDR3 length: 21 residues. Per the germline V gene, CDR1 is SGHRS and CDR2 is YFSETQ. The chain's CDR3 is CASSLAYSGTSGRGGADTQYF. In nucleotides, the CDR3 is TGCGCCAGCAGCTTGGCGTATTCCGGGACTAGCGGGAGAGGAGGGGCAGATACGCAGTATTTT.

This clone was seen once. The genes are TRBV4-1 and TRBJ1-3; D gene ambiguous. The CDR3 runs to 11 residues. Trimming took off 8 bases at V and 2 bases at J, with 4 bases between the two ends. Germline lookup yields CDR1 MGHRA and CDR2 YSYEKL. The CDR3 reads CASGPGNTIYF. CDR3 DNA sequence: TGCGCCAGCGGTCCTGGAAACACCATATATTTT.

The CDR3 sequence: CASSVSRGNTEAFF. The CDR3 DNA sequence: TGTGCCAGCAGTGTTTCGAGGGGGAATACTGAAGCTTTCTTT. V and J are TRBV2 and TRBJ1-1, with D maybe TRBD1 (6 bases). This CDR3 contains 14 residues. V gave up 4 bases and J gave up 5 bases, with 14 bases separating them. Germline CDR1 and CDR2: SNHLY and FYNNEI.

J is TRBJ2-7 and V is TRBV29-1, with 8 bases matching TRBD1. Trimming removed 7 bases from V and 0 bases from J; junction bases left unmatched: 5. CDR3 size: 13 residues. Germline assignment: CDR1 SQVTM and CDR2 ANQGSEA. The CDR3, as DNA: TGCAGCGCTACAGGGGGGAGCTCCTACGAGCAGTACTTC. Its translation: CSATGGSSYEQYF.

The rearrangement joins TRBV9 to TRBJ2-7; D remains unclear. The CDR3 is made up of 15 amino acids. Germline V lookup: CDR1 SGDLS, CDR2 YYNGEE. V was trimmed by 0 bases and J by 1 base, leaving 11 bases between them. The CDR3 DNA reads as TGTGCCAGCAGCGTAGACCCGGGCGCGTCCTACGAGCAGTACTTC. This encodes CASSVDPGASYEQYF.

The V and J genes are TRBV6-6 and TRBJ2-7, with TRBD1 matching 8 bases. Trimming removed 8 bases from V and 2 bases from J; junction bases left unmatched: 2. From germline, CDR1 is MNHNY and CDR2 SVGAGI (reference sequence). This CDR3 has 12 residues. The CDR3 sequence is CASGTGPYEQYF. The CDR3 DNA follows: TGTGCCAGCGGGACAGGCCCCTACGAGCAGTACTTC.

This clone is a singleton in its sample. J is TRBJ1-5 and V is TRBV30, with D possibly TRBD1 on 5 matching bases. The CDR3 loop spans 14 amino acids. Between the trimmed V and J ends, which lost 1 base and 2 bases, there was a span of 9 bases. Germline loops: CDR1 GTSNPN, CDR2 SVGIG (reference sequence). The CDR3, as DNA: TGTGCCTGGAGTGGAAAAGGGGGCAATCAGCCCCAGCATTTT. Protein product: CAWSGKGGNQPQHF.

On this clone: A junction end diverges from the germline sequence, so it may reflect a read error. Within the sample, other DNA sequences also encode this same CDR3. The chain joins TRBV7-2 to TRBJ2-5; TRBD2 matches 12 bases. Per the germline V gene, CDR1 is SGHTA and CDR2 is FQGNSA. The CDR3 is 14 amino acids. The DNA for the CDR3 is TGTGCCAGCAGCCTAGCGGGGGGGCGAGAGACCCAGTACTTC. Translation gives CASSLAGGRETQYF.